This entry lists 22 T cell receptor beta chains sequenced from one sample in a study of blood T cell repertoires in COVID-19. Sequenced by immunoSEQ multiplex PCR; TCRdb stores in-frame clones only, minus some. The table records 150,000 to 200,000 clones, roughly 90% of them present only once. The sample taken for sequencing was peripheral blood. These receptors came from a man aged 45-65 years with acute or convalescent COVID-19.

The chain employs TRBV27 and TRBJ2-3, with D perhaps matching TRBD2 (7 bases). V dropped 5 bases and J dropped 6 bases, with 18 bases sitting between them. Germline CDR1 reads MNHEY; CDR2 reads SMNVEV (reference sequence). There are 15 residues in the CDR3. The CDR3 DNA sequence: TGTGCCAGCAGTCCGTCGGTTGCGGGGGCGGATACGCAGTATTTT. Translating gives CASSPSVAGADTQYF.

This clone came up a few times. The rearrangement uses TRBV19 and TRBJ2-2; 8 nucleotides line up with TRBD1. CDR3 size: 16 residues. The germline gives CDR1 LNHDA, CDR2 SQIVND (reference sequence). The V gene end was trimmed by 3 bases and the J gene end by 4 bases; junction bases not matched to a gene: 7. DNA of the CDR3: TGTGCCAGTAGTATCAGGCAGGGGGCTAGCACCGGGGAGCTGTTTTTT. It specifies CASSIRQGASTGELFF.

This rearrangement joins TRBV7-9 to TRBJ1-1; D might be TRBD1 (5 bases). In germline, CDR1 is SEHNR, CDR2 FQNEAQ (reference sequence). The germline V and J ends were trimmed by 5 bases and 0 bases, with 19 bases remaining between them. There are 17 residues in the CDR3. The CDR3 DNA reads TGTGCCAGCAGCATCGGGAGGATGGGGCTCATGAACACTGAAGCTTTCTTT. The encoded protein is CASSIGRMGLMNTEAFF.

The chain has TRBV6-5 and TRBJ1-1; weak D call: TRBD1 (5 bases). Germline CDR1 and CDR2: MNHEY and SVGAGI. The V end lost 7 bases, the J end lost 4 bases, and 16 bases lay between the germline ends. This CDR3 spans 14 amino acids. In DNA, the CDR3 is TGTGCCAGCACCCGGGACGTGGGAGGCACTGAAGCTTTCTTT. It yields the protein CASTRDVGGTEAFF.

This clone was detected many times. CDR3 in amino acids: CASSLQTGWTGYTF. For the CDR3, the DNA is TGTGCCAGCAGCCTACAGACAGGGTGGACTGGCTACACCTTC. The gene calls are TRBV5-6 and TRBJ1-2, with 7 bases lining up with TRBD1. Trimming took 4 bases from V and 7 from J; bases not matched to a gene: 10. Germline-derived CDR1 and CDR2 are SGHDT and YYEEEE. The CDR3 totals 14 residues.

The chain's CDR3 is CASSQASVSQYF. For the CDR3, the DNA is TGTGCCAGCAGCCAAGCCTCGGTGTCCCAGTACTTC. The chain recombines TRBV3-1 (or the pseudogene TRBV3-2) with TRBJ2-5, with unresolved D. Trimming pared 1 base from V and 9 bases from J, leaving 9 bases between. CDR1 LGHDT and CDR2 YNNKEL come from the germline V gene (reference sequence). The CDR3 loop spans 12 amino acids.

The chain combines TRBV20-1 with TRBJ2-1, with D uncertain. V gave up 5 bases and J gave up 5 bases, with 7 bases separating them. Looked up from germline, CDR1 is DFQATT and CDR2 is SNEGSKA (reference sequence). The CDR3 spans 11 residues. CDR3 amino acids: CSAYLNNEQFF. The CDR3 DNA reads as TGCAGTGCTTATCTAAACAATGAGCAGTTCTTC.

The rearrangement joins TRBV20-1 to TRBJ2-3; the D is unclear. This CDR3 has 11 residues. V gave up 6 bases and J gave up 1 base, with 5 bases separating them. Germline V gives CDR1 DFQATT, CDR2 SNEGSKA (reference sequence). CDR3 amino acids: CSAGRTDTQYF. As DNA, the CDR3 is TGCAGTGCGGGCCGCACAGATACGCAGTATTTT.

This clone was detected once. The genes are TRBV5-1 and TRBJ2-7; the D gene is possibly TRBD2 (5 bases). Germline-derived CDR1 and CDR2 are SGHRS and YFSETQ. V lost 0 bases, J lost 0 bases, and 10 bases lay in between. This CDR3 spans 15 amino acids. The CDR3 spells CASSLAFGISYEQYF. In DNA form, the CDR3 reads TGCGCCAGCAGCTTGGCCTTCGGGATCTCCTACGAGCAGTACTTC.

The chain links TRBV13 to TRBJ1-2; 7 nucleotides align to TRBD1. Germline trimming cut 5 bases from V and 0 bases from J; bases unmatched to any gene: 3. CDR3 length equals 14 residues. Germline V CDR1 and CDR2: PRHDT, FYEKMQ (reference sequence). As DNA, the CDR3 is TGTGCCAGCAGCAAGGACAGGACTAACTATGGCTACACCTTC. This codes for CASSKDRTNYGYTF. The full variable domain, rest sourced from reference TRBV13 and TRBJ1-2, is AAGVIQSPRHLIKEKRETATLKCYPIPRHDTVYWYQQGPGQDPQFLISFYEKMQSDKGSIPDRFSAQQFSDYHSELNMSSLELGDSALYFCASSKDRTNYGYTFGSGTRLTVV.

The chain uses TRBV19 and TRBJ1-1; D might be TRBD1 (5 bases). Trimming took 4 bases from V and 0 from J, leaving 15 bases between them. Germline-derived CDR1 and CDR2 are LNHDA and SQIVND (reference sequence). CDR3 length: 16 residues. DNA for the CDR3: TGTGCCAGTAGTACCCGTCGCTTAGGGGTGAACACTGAAGCTTTCTTT. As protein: CASSTRRLGVNTEAFF.

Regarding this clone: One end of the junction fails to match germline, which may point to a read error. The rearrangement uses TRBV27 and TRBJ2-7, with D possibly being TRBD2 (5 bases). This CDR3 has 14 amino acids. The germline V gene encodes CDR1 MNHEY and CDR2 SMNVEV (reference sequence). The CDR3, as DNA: TGTGCCAGCAGTTTAAGGGCGGACTCCCACGAGCAGTACTTC. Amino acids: CASSLRADSHEQYF.

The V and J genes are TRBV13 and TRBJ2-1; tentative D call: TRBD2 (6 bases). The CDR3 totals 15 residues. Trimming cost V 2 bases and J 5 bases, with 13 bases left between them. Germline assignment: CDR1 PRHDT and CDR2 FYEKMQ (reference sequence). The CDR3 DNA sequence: TGTGCCAGCAGCTTAACCAGTAGCGGAGACAATGAGCAGTTCTTC. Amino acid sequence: CASSLTSSGDNEQFF. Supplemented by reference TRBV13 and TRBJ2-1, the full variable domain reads AAGVIQSPRHLIKEKRETATLKCYPIPRHDTVYWYQQGPGQDPQFLISFYEKMQSDKGSIPDRFSAQQFSDYHSELNMSSLELGDSALYFCASSLTSSGDNEQFFGPGTRLTVL.

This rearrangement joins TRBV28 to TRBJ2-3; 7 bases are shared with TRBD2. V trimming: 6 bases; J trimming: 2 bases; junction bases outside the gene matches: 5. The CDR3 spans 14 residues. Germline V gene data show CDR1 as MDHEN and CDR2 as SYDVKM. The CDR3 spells CASSSGTITDTQYF. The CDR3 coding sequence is TGTGCCAGCAGCTCCGGGACTATCACAGATACGCAGTATTTT.

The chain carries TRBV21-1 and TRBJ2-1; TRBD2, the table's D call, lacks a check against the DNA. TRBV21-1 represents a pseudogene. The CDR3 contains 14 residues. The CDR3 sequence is CASSNYLAVDEQFF. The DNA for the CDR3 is TGTGCCAGCAGCAACTACTTGGCGGTCGATGAGCAGTTCTTC.

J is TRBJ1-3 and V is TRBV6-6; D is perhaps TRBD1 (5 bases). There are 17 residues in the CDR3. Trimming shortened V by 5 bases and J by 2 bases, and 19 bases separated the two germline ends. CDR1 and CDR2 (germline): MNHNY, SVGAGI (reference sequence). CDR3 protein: CASSPLRSTVTGNTIYF. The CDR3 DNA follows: TGTGCCAGCAGTCCCCTCCGGTCGACAGTAACTGGAAACACCATATATTTT.

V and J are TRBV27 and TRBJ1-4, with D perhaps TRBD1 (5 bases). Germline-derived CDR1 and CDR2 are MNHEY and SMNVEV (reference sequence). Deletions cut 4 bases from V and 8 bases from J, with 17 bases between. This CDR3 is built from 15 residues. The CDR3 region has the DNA TGTGCCAGCAGTTCCCGCGGGGGTGCCACCGAAAAACTGTTTTTT. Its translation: CASSSRGGATEKLFF.

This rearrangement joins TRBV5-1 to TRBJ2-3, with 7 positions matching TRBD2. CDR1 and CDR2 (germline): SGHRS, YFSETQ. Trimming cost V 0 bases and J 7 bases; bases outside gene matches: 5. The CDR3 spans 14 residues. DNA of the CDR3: TGCGCCAGCAGCTTGGCAGCTAGCGGTTATACGCAGTATTTT. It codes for CASSLAASGYTQYF.

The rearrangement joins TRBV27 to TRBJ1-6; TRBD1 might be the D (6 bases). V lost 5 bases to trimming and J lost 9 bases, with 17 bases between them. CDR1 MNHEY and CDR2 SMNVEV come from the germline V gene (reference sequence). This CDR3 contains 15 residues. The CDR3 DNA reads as TGTGCCAGCAGTCCCCGACAGGTTTTGTTTTCACCCCTCCACTTT. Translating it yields CASSPRQVLFSPLHF.

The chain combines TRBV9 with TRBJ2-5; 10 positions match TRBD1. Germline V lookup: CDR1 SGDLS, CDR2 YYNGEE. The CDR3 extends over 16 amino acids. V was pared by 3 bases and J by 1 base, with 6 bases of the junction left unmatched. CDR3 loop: CASSAETGGAQETQYF. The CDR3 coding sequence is TGTGCCAGCAGCGCAGAGACAGGGGGCGCCCAAGAGACCCAGTACTTC.

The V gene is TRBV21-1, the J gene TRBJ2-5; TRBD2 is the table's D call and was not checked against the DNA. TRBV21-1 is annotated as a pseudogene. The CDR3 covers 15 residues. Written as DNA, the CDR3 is TGTGCCAGCAGCAATAAGAAAGCGGTGGAAGAGACCCAGTACTTC. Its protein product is CASSNKKAVEETQYF.

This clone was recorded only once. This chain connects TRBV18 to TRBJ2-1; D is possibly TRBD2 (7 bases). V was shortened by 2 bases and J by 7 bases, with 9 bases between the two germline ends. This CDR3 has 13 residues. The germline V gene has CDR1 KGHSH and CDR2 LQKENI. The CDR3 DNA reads TGTGCCAGCTCACCAAAGGGGGGGAATGAGCAGTTCTTC. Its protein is CASSPKGGNEQFF. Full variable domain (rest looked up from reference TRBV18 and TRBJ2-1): NAGVMQNPRHLVRRRGQEARLRCSPMKGHSHVYWYRQLPEEGLKFMVYLQKENIIDESGMPKERFSAEFPKEGPSILRIQQVVRGDSAAYFCASSPKGGNEQFFGPGTRLTVL.